The 3 T cell receptor beta chains reported below all come from one sample, sequenced in a study of blood T cell repertoires in COVID-19. Method: immunoSEQ multiplex PCR; TCRdb's copy keeps in-frame clones and lacks some. The sample consists of about 200,000 clones, roughly 84% of them appearing once. Sample: peripheral blood. The receptors originated from a woman of 80 years or more with acute or convalescent COVID-19.

This chain uses TRBV6-5 with TRBJ1-6, with 8 bases that match TRBD1. Germline loops: CDR1 MNHEY, CDR2 SVGAGI. The CDR3 has 15 residues. The J segment lost 7 bases and the V segment lost 7 bases, leaving 9 bases of the junction unmatched. For the CDR3, the DNA is TGTGCCAGCACTACGGACAGGGAGTTAAATTCACCCCTCCACTTT. Translating gives CASTTDRELNSPLHF.

The genes are TRBV7-3 and TRBJ2-3, with 13 positions matching TRBD2. The CDR3 runs to 16 residues. Germline CDR1 reads SGHTA; CDR2 reads FQGTGA. V lost 5 bases, J lost 3 bases, and 5 bases stayed unmatched. The chain's CDR3 is CASSVGLAGLTDTQYF. CDR3 in DNA: TGTGCCAGCAGCGTGGGACTAGCGGGATTAACAGATACGCAGTATTTT.

The chain recombines TRBV5-1 with TRBJ1-4; D perhaps matches TRBD1 (5 bases). CDR3 size: 19 residues. Trimming took off 0 bases at V and 0 bases at J, with 18 bases between the two ends. Looked up from germline, CDR1 is SGHRS and CDR2 is YFSETQ. The CDR3 protein is CASSLAALRQQTTNEKLFF. DNA for the CDR3: TGCGCCAGCAGCTTGGCGGCCCTTAGACAGCAGACAACTAATGAAAAACTGTTTTTT.